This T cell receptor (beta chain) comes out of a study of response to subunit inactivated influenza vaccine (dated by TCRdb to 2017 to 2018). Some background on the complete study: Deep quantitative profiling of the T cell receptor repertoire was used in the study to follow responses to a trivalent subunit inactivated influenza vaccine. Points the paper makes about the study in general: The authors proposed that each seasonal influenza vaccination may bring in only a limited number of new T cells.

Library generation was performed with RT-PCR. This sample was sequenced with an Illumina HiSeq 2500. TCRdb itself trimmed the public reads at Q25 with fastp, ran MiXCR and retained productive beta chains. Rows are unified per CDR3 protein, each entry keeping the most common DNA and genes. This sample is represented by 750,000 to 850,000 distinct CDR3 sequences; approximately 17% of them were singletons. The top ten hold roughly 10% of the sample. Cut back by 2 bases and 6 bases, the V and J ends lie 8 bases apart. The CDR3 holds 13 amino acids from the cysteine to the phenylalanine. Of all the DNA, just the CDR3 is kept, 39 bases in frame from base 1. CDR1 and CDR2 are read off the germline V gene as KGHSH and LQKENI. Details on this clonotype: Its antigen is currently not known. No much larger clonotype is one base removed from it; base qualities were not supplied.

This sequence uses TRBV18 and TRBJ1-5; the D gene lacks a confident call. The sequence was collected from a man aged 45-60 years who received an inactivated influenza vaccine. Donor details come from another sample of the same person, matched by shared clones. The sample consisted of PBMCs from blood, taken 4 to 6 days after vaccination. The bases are TGTGCCAGCTCACCAGGTGCATTTCAGCCCCAGCATTTT. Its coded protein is CASSPGAFQPQHF.